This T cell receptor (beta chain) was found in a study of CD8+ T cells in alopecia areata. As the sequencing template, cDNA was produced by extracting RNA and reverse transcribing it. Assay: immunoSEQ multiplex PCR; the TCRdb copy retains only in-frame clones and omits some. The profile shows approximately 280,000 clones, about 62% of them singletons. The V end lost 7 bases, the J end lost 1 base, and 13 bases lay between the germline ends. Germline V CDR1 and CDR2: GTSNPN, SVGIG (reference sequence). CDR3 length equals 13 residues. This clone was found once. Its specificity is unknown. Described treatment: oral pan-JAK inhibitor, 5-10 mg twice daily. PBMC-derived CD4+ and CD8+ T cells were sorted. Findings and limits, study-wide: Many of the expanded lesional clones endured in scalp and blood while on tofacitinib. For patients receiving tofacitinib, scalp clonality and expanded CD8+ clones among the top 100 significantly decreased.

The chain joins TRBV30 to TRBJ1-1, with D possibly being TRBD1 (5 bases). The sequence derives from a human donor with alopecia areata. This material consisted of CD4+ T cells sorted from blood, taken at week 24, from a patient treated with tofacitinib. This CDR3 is CASALTGNTEAFF. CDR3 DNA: TGTGCCTCCGCCCTAACAGGGAACACTGAAGCTTTCTTT.